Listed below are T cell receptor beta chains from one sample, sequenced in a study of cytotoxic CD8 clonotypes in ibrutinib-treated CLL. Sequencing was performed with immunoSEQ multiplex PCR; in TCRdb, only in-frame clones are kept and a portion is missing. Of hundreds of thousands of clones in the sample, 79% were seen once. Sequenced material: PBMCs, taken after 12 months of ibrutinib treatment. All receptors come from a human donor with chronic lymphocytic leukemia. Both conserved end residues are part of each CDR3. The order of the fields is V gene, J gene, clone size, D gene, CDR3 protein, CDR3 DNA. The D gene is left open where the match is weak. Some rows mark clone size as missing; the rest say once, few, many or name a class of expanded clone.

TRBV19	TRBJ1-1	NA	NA	CASSVSGYMNTEAFF	TGTGCCAGTAGTGTGTCCGGATACATGAACACTGAAGCTTTCTTT
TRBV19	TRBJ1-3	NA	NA	CASSMSGTLWAGNTIYF	TGTGCCAGTAGTATGAGTGGGACGTTATGGGCTGGAAACACCATATATTTT
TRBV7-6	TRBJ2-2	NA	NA	CASSLGFRRGTGELFF	TGTGCCAGCAGCTTAGGTTTTAGGAGGGGCACCGGGGAGCTGTTTTTT
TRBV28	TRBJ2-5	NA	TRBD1	CASRTGGETQYF	TGTGCCAGCAGAACAGGGGGTGAGACCCAGTACTTC
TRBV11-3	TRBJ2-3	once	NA	CASSLGGAPDTQYF	TGTGCCAGCAGCTTAGGTGGAGCCCCAGATACGCAGTATTTT
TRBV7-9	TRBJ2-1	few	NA	CASSLTIPYNEQFF	TGTGCCAGCAGCTTAACCATTCCCTACAATGAGCAGTTCTTC
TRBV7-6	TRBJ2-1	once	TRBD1	CASSTHRDRGSSYNEQFF	TGTGCCAGCAGCACGCACCGGGACAGGGGGAGCTCCTACAATGAGCAGTTCTTC
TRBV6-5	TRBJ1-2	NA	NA	CASSYSQASNYGYTF	TGTGCCAGCAGTTACTCACAGGCCTCTAACTATGGCTACACCTTC
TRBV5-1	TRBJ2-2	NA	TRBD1	CASSLRAVGQGAAGELFF	TGCGCCAGCAGCTTGAGGGCGGTGGGACAGGGGGCCGCCGGGGAGCTGTTTTTT
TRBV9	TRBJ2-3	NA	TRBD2	CASSVGGLAGGDTQYF	TGTGCCAGCAGCGTAGGTGGACTAGCGGGAGGAGATACGCAGTATTTT
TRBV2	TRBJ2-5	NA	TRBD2	CASRPSGYQETQYF	TGTGCCAGCAGGCCTAGCGGGTACCAAGAGACCCAGTACTTC
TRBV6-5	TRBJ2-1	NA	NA	CASSYSRGANEQFF	TGTGCCAGCAGTTACTCACGGGGAGCAAATGAGCAGTTCTTC
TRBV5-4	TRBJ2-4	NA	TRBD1	CASSPGQGAAKNIQYF	TGTGCCAGCAGCCCCGGACAGGGGGCGGCCAAAAACATTCAGTACTTC
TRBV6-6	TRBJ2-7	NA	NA	CASSSAIEQYF	TGTGCCAGCAGTTCGGCAATCGAGCAGTACTTC
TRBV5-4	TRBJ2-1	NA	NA	CASSRGIEGLEQFF	TGTGCCAGCAGCAGGGGTATTGAGGGGCTGGAGCAGTTCTTC
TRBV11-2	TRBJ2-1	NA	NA	CASSLALYNEQFF	TGTGCCAGCAGCTTAGCCCTATACAATGAGCAGTTCTTC
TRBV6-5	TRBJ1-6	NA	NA	CASSYGAVGNSPLHF	TGTGCCAGCAGTTACGGGGCAGTAGGTAATTCACCCCTCCACTTT
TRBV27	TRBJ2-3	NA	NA	CASSGGGRSTDTQYF	TGTGCCAGCAGTGGCGGGGGCCGTAGCACAGATACGCAGTATTTT
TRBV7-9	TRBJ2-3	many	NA	CASSLAGRPLGDTQYF	TGTGCCAGCAGCTTAGCTGGGAGACCCCTGGGAGATACGCAGTATTTT
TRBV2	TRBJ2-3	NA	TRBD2	CASRGGADTQYF	TGTGCCAGCAGGGGGGGGGCAGATACGCAGTATTTT
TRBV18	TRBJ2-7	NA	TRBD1	CASSRQGAYEQYF	TGTGCCAGCTCCCGACAGGGCGCCTACGAGCAGTACTTC
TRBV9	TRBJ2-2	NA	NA	CASSDNPGRALRELFF	TGTGCCAGCAGCGACAATCCGGGACGCGCCCTACGGGAGCTGTTTTTT
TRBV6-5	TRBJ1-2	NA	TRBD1	CASRNRGGYTF	TGTGCCAGCAGAAACAGGGGCGGCTACACCTTC
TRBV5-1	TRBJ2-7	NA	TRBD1	CASRHGTGGYEQYF	TGCGCCAGCAGGCACGGGACAGGGGGCTACGAGCAGTACTTC
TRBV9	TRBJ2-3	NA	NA	CASSAQGASGYSTQYF	TGTGCCAGCAGCGCCCAGGGGGCTAGCGGTTATAGTACGCAGTATTTT
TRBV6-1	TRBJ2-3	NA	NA	CASSEVGLIADTQYF	TGTGCCAGCAGTGAAGTTGGCCTTATCGCAGATACGCAGTATTTT
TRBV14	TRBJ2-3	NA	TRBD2	CASSQTLAAGEGTQYF	TGTGCCAGCAGCCAGACACTCGCGGCGGGAGAGGGTACGCAGTATTTT
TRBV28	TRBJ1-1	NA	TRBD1	CASNSGQGATEAFF	TGTGCCAGCAACTCGGGACAGGGGGCCACTGAAGCTTTCTTT
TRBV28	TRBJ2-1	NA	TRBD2	CATGSGSSGSNEQFF	TGTGCCACAGGCTCGGGGTCTAGCGGGAGTAATGAGCAGTTCTTC
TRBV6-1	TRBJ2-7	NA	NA	CASSFAEQAEQYF	TGTGCCAGCAGTTTCGCCGAACAGGCCGAGCAGTACTTC
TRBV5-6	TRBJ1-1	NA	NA	CASSFGVLGAFF	TGTGCCAGCAGCTTTGGGGTGCTGGGTGCTTTCTTT
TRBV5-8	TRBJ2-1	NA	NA	CASSFQLGEQFF	TGTGCCAGCAGTTTTCAGCTCGGTGAGCAGTTCTTC
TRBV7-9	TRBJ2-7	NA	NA	CAEIGQRRSYEQYF	TGTGCCGAGATCGGACAGCGTCGGTCCTACGAGCAGTACTTC
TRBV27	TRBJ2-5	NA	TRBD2	CASRGLAGGRETQYF	TGTGCCAGCAGAGGACTAGCGGGAGGTCGGGAGACCCAGTACTTC
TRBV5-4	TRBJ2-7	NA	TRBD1	CASSWDRVYEQYF	TGTGCCAGCAGCTGGGACAGGGTCTACGAGCAGTACTTC
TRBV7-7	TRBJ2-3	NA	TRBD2	CASSPLAGGPISSTDTQYF	TGTGCTAGCAGCCCCCTAGCGGGAGGGCCTATCTCTAGCACAGATACGCAGTATTTT
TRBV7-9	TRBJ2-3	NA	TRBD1	CASSSTGGSSTDTQYF	TGTGCCAGCAGCTCCACAGGGGGGTCTAGCACAGATACGCAGTATTTT
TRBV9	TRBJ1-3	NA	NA	CASSVDLSSGNTIYF	TGTGCCAGCAGCGTAGATCTAAGCTCTGGAAACACCATATATTTT
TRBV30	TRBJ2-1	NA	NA	CAWSAQGGQFF	TGTGCCTGGAGTGCCCAGGGCGGTCAGTTCTTC
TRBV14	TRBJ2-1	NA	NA	CASSQTGLEQFF	TGTGCCAGCAGCCAAACTGGACTGGAGCAGTTCTTC
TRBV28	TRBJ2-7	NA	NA	CASSPRGGTAHYEQYF	TGTGCCAGCAGTCCCCGGGGCGGGACCGCCCACTACGAGCAGTACTTC
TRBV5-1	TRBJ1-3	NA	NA	CASSPLTYNSGNTIYF	TGCGCCAGCAGCCCCCTCACTTATAACTCTGGAAACACCATATATTTT
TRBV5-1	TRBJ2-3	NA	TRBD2	CASSELAGGGTDTQYF	TGCGCCAGCAGCGAACTAGCGGGAGGGGGCACAGATACGCAGTATTTT
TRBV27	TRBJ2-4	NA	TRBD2	CARPTGPSGRADGVYIQYF	TGTGCCAGGCCCACTGGGCCTAGCGGGAGGGCCGATGGGGTTTACATTCAGTACTTC